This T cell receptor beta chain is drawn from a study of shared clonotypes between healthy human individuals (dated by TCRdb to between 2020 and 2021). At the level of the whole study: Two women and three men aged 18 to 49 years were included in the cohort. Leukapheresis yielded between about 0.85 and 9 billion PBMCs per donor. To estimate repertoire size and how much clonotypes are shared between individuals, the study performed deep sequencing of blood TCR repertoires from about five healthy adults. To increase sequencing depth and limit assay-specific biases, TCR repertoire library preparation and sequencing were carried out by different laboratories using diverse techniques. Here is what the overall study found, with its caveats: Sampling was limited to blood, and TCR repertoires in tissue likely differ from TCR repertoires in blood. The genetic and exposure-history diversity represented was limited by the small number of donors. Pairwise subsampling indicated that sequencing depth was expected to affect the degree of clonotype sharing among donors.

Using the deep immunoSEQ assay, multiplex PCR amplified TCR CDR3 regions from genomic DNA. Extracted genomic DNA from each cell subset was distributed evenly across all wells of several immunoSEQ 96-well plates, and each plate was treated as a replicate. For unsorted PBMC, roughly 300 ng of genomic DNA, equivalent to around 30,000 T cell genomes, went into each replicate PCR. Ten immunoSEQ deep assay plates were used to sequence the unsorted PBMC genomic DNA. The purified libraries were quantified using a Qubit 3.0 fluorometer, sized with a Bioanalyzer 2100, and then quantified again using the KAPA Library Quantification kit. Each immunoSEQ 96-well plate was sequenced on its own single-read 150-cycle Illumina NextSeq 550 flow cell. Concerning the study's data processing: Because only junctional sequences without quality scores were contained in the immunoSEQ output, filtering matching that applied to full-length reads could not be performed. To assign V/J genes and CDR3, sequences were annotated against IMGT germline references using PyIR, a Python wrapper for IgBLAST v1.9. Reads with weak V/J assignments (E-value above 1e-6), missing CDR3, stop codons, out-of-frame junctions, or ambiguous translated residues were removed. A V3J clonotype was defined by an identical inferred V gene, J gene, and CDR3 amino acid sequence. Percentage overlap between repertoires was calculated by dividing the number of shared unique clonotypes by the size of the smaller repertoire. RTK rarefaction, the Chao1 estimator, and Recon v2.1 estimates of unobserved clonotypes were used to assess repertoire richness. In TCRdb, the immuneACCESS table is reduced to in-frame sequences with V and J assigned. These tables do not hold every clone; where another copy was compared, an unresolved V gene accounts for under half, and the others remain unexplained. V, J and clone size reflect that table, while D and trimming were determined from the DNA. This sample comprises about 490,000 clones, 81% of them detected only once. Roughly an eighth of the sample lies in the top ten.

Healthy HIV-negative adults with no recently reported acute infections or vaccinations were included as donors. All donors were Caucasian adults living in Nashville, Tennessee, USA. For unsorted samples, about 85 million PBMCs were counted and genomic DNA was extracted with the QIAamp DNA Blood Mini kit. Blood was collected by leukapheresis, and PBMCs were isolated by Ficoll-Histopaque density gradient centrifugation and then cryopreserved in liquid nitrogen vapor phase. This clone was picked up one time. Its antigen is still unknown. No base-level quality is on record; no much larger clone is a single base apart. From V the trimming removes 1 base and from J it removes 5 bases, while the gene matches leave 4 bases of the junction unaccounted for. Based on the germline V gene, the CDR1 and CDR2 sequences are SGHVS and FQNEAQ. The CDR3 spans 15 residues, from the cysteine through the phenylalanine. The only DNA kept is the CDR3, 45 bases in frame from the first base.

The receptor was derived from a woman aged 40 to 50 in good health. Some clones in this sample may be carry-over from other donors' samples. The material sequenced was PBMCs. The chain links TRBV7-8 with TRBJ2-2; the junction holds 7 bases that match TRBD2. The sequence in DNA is TGTGCCAGCAGCTTAGGCGGTAGCGGGACCGGGGAGCTGTTTTTT. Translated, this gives CASSLGGSGTGELFF.